The 27 T cell receptor beta chains below come from one sample, sequenced in a study of T cells expressing NK-cell markers. TCRdb derives one entry per CDR3 protein from the 5' RACE reads, leaving out DNA. The data show approximately 440,000 distinct CDR3 sequences, and the top ten clones hold under 1.5%. The sequenced sample consisted of blood T cells: a sorted CD56 or NKG2C T cell subset, CD4+ or CD8+ T cells, or bulk PBMC T cells (not recorded which). These receptors all stem from a woman aged 45-59 years in good health.

The gene calls are TRBV25-1 and TRBJ1-1; TCRdb picks TRBD1, but there is no DNA to check that call. CDR1 and CDR2 from the germline V gene are MGHDK and SYGVNS. The length of the CDR3 is 14 residues. The CDR3 region is CASSVDRRSTEAFF.

The V gene is TRBV18, the J gene TRBJ2-1; TCRdb's assignment of TRBD2 cannot be checked, as there is no DNA. This CDR3 region has 15 residues. CDR1 and CDR2 from the germline V gene are KGHSH and LQKENI. This chain's CDR3 is CASSPGLAGVSEQFF.

The V gene is TRBV12-3 or TRBV12-4, the J gene TRBJ1-2. This CDR3 has 15 amino acids. The CDR3 protein is CASSLLKGLNYGYTF.

The CDR3 is CASSEASGGVTEAFF. The J gene is TRBJ1-1, the V gene TRBV14; TCRdb names TRBD1, which stays unverified in the absence of DNA. From germline, CDR1 is SGHDN and CDR2 FVKESK. CDR3 size: 15 residues.

The V gene is TRBV21-1, the J gene TRBJ2-1; the TCRdb D gene call, TRBD2, has no DNA to confirm it. TRBV21-1 is reported as a pseudogene. The CDR3 is 14 residues long. The CDR3 loop is CASSKGLAGSEQFF.

The rearrangement joins TRBV6-5 to TRBJ1-6. Looked up from germline, CDR1 is MNHEY and CDR2 is SVGAGI. The CDR3 is made up of 12 amino acids. This CDR3 reads CASRKDNSPLHF.

V and J are TRBV7-9 and TRBJ2-5; TCRdb's D call of TRBD2 is untestable without DNA. The CDR3 consists of 16 residues. Germline loops: CDR1 SEHNR, CDR2 FQNEAQ (reference sequence). The CDR3 spells CASSHLTSGGEETQYF.

J is TRBJ2-1 and V is TRBV7-2; TCRdb indicates TRBD2, and absent DNA this call remains unverified. The CDR3 is made up of 16 amino acids. CDR1 SGHTA and CDR2 FQGNSA come from the germline V gene. The chain's CDR3 is CASSPDGLAGGYEQFF.

The chain combines TRBV28 with TRBJ1-1; the TRBD1 assignment by TCRdb is unverifiable without DNA. CDR3 size: 13 residues. CDR1 is MDHEN, CDR2 SYDVKM, per germline. CDR3 region: CASKGHVNTEAFF.

This sequence joins TRBV20-1 and TRBJ2-1; TCRdb outputs TRBD1, but without DNA this stays unchecked. The CDR3 sequence is 16 residues long. Per the germline V gene, CDR1 is DFQATT and CDR2 is SNEGSKA (reference sequence). The CDR3 sequence is CSAGAFSGLSYNEQFF.

The chain uses TRBV2 and TRBJ1-1; TCRdb proposes TRBD1, but this gene call is untestable without DNA. Germline assignment: CDR1 SNHLY and CDR2 FYNNEI. The CDR3 extends over 12 amino acids. The CDR3 loop is CASGAREMEAFF.

The chain is built from TRBV3-1 and TRBJ1-6. Per the germline V gene, CDR1 is LGHDT and CDR2 is YNNKEL (reference sequence). The length of the CDR3 is 12 residues. This CDR3 reads CASSQGDSPLHF. Full variable domain (missing parts from reference TRBV3-1 and TRBJ1-6): DTAVSQTPKYLVTQMGNDKSIKCEQNLGHDTMYWYKQDSKKFLKIMFSYNNKELIINETVPNRFSPKSPDKAHLNLHINSLELGDSAVYFCASSQGDSPLHFGNGTRLTVT.

The CDR3 region is CASSFERVGELFF. The V gene is TRBV12-3 or TRBV12-4, the J gene TRBJ2-2; TCRdb picks TRBD2, but there is no DNA to check that call. The length of the CDR3 is 13 residues.

V and J are TRBV11-3 and TRBJ1-1; TCRdb outputs TRBD1, but without DNA this stays unchecked. Germline-derived CDR1 and CDR2 are SGHNT and YENEEA. The CDR3 length is 15 residues. The chain's CDR3 is CASRPTGGLNTEAFF.

V is TRBV7-3 and J is TRBJ2-5; there is no DNA to check the TCRdb D call of TRBD2. The CDR3 length is 13 residues. CDR1 is SGHTA, CDR2 FQGTGA, per germline. CDR3 loop: CASSLWERETQYF.

The V call is TRBV2, the J call TRBJ2-2. Germline V CDR1 and CDR2: SNHLY, FYNNEI. This CDR3 contains 15 residues. This CDR3 reads CASSVVAENTGELFF. Full variable domain (outside the CDR3, taken from reference TRBV2 and TRBJ2-2): EPEVTQTPSHQVTQMGQEVILRCVPISNHLYFYWYRQILGQKVEFLVSFYNNEISEKSEIFDDQFSVERPDGSNFTLKIRSTKLEDSAMYFCASSVVAENTGELFFGEGSRLTVL.

This chain connects TRBV10-2 to TRBJ2-1; with no DNA, the TCRdb D assignment of TRBD2 cannot be verified. The CDR3 consists of 16 residues. Germline lookup yields CDR1 WSHSY and CDR2 SAAADI. The CDR3 sequence is CASSAFPSGRPQEQFF.

The CDR3 sequence is CAIHGSGRKGHEQFF. V gene TRBV12-3 or TRBV12-4 combines with J gene TRBJ2-1; the TRBD2 assignment by TCRdb is unverifiable without DNA. The CDR3 sequence is 15 residues long.

The rearrangement joins TRBV5-6 to TRBJ2-1; TCRdb's assignment of TRBD2 cannot be checked, as there is no DNA. This CDR3 comprises 18 residues. Germline V gives CDR1 SGHDT, CDR2 YYEEEE. Here the CDR3 reads CASSSYPVRLAGANEQFF.

This chain connects TRBV3-1 to TRBJ1-5; checking the TCRdb D call of TRBD1 is not possible without DNA. The CDR3 runs 16 residues. Germline CDR1 LGHDT, CDR2 YNNKEL (reference sequence). This chain's CDR3 is CASSHGGGRGNQPQHF.

The CDR3 region is CASRPGTLNYGYTF. The genes are TRBV6-5 and TRBJ1-2; as DNA is missing, the TRBD1 call by TCRdb cannot be tested. CDR1 and CDR2 from the germline V gene are MNHEY and SVGAGI. The CDR3 is made up of 14 amino acids.

This rearrangement joins TRBV7-9 to TRBJ2-5; TCRdb designates TRBD1, a call that cannot be tested without DNA. The CDR3 is 16 amino acids. Germline V gives CDR1 SEHNR, CDR2 FQNEAQ (reference sequence). The CDR3: CASSLDPDLQGETQYF.

The V gene is TRBV4-2, the J gene TRBJ1-4; without DNA, the TCRdb call of TRBD1 cannot be checked. Germline V lookup: CDR1 LGHNA, CDR2 YNFKEQ. CDR3 size: 18 residues. The CDR3 loop is CASSPPRPTGTGEEKLFF.

The J gene is TRBJ2-5, the V gene TRBV6-2 or TRBV6-3; there is no DNA to check the TCRdb D call of TRBD2. The CDR3 is 13 residues long. Germline CDR1 and CDR2: MNHEY and SVGEGT. The CDR3 sequence: CASSWQGGETQYF.

The chain links TRBV15 to TRBJ2-2; TCRdb proposes TRBD2, but this gene call is untestable without DNA. CDR3 length equals 14 residues. The germline V gene has CDR1 LNHNV and CDR2 YYDKDF (reference sequence). CDR3 protein: CATSTSGSTGELFF.

J is TRBJ2-7 and V is TRBV7-8; TCRdb gives TRBD2 as the D gene, but with no DNA this cannot be confirmed. The CDR3 is 13 residues long. Germline V gives CDR1 SGHVS, CDR2 FQNEAQ. The CDR3 protein is CASSRLGDHEQYF.

The gene calls are TRBV28 and TRBJ2-7; no DNA is available, so the TRBD1 call from TCRdb remains unchecked. CDR1 and CDR2 (germline): MDHEN, SYDVKM. This CDR3 has 15 residues. The CDR3 loop reads CASSLARTGAYEQYF.